The 19 T cell receptor beta chains below all came from one sample that was sequenced in a study of T cell responses to AZD1222 COVID-19 vaccine. Clones were read by immunoSEQ multiplex PCR, and TCRdb kept only the in-frame ones, dropping some. Of some 140,000 clones in the sample, about nine tenths are singletons; the top ten hold under 2%. This material consisted of peripheral blood, taken 28 days after the second AZD1222 dose. The receptors stem from an adult who received the AZD1222 COVID-19 vaccine.

The rearrangement joins TRBV19 to TRBJ2-1; 7 nucleotides line up with TRBD1. Germline trimming cut 4 bases from V and 5 bases from J; bases unmatched to any gene: 11. CDR3 size: 16 residues. Germline loops: CDR1 LNHDA, CDR2 SQIVND (reference sequence). CDR3 sequence (DNA): TGTGCCAGTAGTACCTGGACAGGCGCTTGGGACAATGAGCAGTTCTTC. Its translation: CASSTWTGAWDNEQFF. The full variable domain, rest sourced from reference TRBV19 and TRBJ2-1, is DGGITQSPKYLFRKEGQNVTLSCEQNLNHDAMYWYRQDPGQGLRLIYYSQIVNDFQKGDIAEGYSVSREKKESFPLTVTSAQKNPTAFYLCASSTWTGAWDNEQFFGPGTRLTVL.

This chain connects TRBV7-9 to TRBJ1-4; 7 nucleotides line up with TRBD1. This CDR3 is built from 14 residues. The germline V gene has CDR1 SEHNR and CDR2 FQNEAQ (reference sequence). The V segment lost 5 bases and the J segment 5 bases; nucleotides outside the gene matches: 5. CDR3 amino acids: CASSVGRGNEKLFF. The CDR3 nucleotides are TGTGCCAGCAGCGTCGGCAGGGGGAATGAAAAACTGTTTTTT.

The rearrangement joins TRBV7-3 to TRBJ2-7; 9 bases are shared with TRBD2. The J segment lost 5 bases and the V segment lost 5 bases, leaving 13 bases of the junction unmatched. This CDR3 has 16 residues. The V gene's germline CDR1 is SGHTA and CDR2 FQGTGA. CDR3 region: CASSLVPSGGFHEQYF. In DNA form, the CDR3 reads TGTGCCAGCAGCCTAGTTCCCAGCGGGGGGTTCCACGAGCAGTACTTC.

The chain carries TRBV2 and TRBJ2-2; D uncertain. CDR3 size: 13 residues. Trimming stripped 4 bases from V and 5 bases from J, with 8 bases between. Germline CDR1 SNHLY, CDR2 FYNNEI. CDR3 protein: CASSAMGTGELFF. CDR3 coding DNA: TGTGCCAGCAGTGCGATGGGAACCGGGGAGCTGTTTTTT.

The V call is TRBV7-9, the J call TRBJ1-3, with TRBD1 identical over 7 bases. The CDR3 spans 13 residues. Germline loops: CDR1 SEHNR, CDR2 FQNEAQ (reference sequence). Unmatched junction bases numbered 3, after V lost 4 bases and J lost 6 bases. Here the CDR3 DNA reads TGTGCCAGCAGCTCGGGACAGCAAAACACCATATATTTT. The encoded protein is CASSSGQQNTIYF. The full variable domain, in which reference TRBV7-9 and TRBJ1-3 provide the parts outside the CDR3, is DTGVSQNPRHKITKRGQNVTFRCDPISEHNRLYWYRQTLGQGPEFLTYFQNEAQLEKSRLLSDRFSAERPKGSFSTLEIQRTEQGDSAMYLCASSSGQQNTIYFGEGSWLTVV.

The chain links TRBV5-5 to TRBJ2-7; tentatively, D is TRBD2 (6 bases). V was trimmed by 1 base and J by 3 bases, leaving 11 bases between them. Germline assignment: CDR1 SGHKS and CDR2 YYEKEE (reference sequence). This CDR3 contains 14 residues. CDR3 protein: CASSLRRDNYEQYV. CDR3 coding DNA: TGTGCCAGCAGCTTGAGGAGGGATAACTACGAGCAGTACGTC.

The chain recombines TRBV12-3 or TRBV12-4 with TRBJ2-5; no definite D call. The CDR3 covers 13 residues. The V and J ends lost 7 bases and 2 bases respectively, with 11 bases between them. The CDR3 is CASTGRSQETQYF. The CDR3 DNA is TGTGCCAGCACCGGACGATCACAAGAGACCCAGTACTTC.

The rearrangement uses TRBV7-2 and TRBJ2-1; 12 bases align to TRBD2. There are 17 residues in the CDR3. Per germline, CDR1 SGHTA and CDR2 FQGNSA. Losses at the gene ends were 5 bases for V and 8 bases for J; bases not matched to a gene: 13. The DNA of the CDR3 is TGTGCCAGCAGCCTGAGAGGGCTAGCGGGAGGGGGACATGAGCAGTTCTTC. Its protein product is CASSLRGLAGGGHEQFF.

This chain connects TRBV25-1 to TRBJ1-1, with D possibly TRBD1 on 5 matching bases. Germline values: CDR1 MGHDK, CDR2 SYGVNS. The CDR3 covers 14 residues. Trimming shortened V by 3 bases and J by 1 base, and 9 bases separated the two germline ends. The CDR3 sequence is CASSEYTGNTEAFF. For the CDR3, the DNA is TGTGCCAGCAGTGAGTATACAGGGAACACTGAAGCTTTCTTT.

In its sample, this clone was seen once. This sequence joins TRBV19 and TRBJ2-1; D may be TRBD2 (6 bases). The CDR3 is made up of 16 amino acids. The V end was cut by 2 bases, the J end by 7 bases, with 18 bases between. Germline CDR1 reads LNHDA; CDR2 reads SQIVND (reference sequence). In nucleotides, the CDR3 is TGTGCCAGTAGTATAATGGGAAGGACGGCGGGGAATGAGCAGTTCTTC. This translates into CASSIMGRTAGNEQFF. The full variable domain, rest sourced from reference TRBV19 and TRBJ2-1, is DGGITQSPKYLFRKEGQNVTLSCEQNLNHDAMYWYRQDPGQGLRLIYYSQIVNDFQKGDIAEGYSVSREKKESFPLTVTSAQKNPTAFYLCASSIMGRTAGNEQFFGPGTRLTVL.

V gene TRBV24-1 combines with J gene TRBJ2-7, with D hard to call. CDR1 is KGHDR and CDR2 is SFDVKD in the germline V gene. This CDR3 comprises 14 residues. V shed 8 bases and J shed 3 bases, with 16 bases lying between them. CDR3 sequence: CATMSTQVYYEQYF. In DNA form, the CDR3 reads TGTGCCACCATGAGTACGCAGGTATACTACGAGCAGTACTTC.

The genes are TRBV11-3 and TRBJ2-7; a weak D match, TRBD1 (6 bases). This CDR3 region has 12 residues. Germline loops: CDR1 SGHNT, CDR2 YENEEA. The ends were cut back, 3 bases at V and 6 bases at J, with 9 bases in the middle. CDR3 protein: CASSFGTSEQYF. The CDR3 nucleotides read TGTGCCAGCAGCTTCGGGACATCCGAGCAGTACTTC.

This rearrangement joins TRBV7-2 to TRBJ1-5; 7 bases match TRBD1. V was pared by 5 bases and J by 6 bases, with 7 bases of the junction left unmatched. CDR1 is SGHTA and CDR2 is FQGNSA in the germline V gene. The length of the CDR3 is 14 residues. CDR3: CASSLGQVGQPQHF. The CDR3 nucleotides read TGTGCCAGCAGCCTAGGACAGGTGGGTCAGCCCCAGCATTTT.

The chain has TRBV5-3 and TRBJ1-1; D remains unclear. TRBV5-3 is sorted into the ORF group, with uncertain function. Trimming pared 2 bases from V and 1 base from J, leaving 18 bases between. The CDR3 is 17 residues long. The CDR3 region has the DNA TGTGCCAGAAGCTTCTTTCTCTTTCACCGCCCGAACACTGAAGCTTTCTTT. Its protein is CARSFFLFHRPNTEAFF.

This sequence joins TRBV7-9 and TRBJ2-3; either TRBD1 or TRBD2 may supply D (5 bases each). The V end was cut by 4 bases, the J end by 6 bases, with 17 bases between. Germline assignment: CDR1 SEHNR and CDR2 FQNEAQ (reference sequence). The CDR3 length is 15 residues. CDR3 in amino acids: CASSSAGTRRDTQYF. The CDR3, as DNA: TGTGCCAGCAGCTCCGCCGGGACCCGAAGGGATACGCAGTATTTT. The variable domain in full, completed from reference TRBV7-9 and TRBJ2-3, reads DTGVSQNPRHKITKRGQNVTFRCDPISEHNRLYWYRQTLGQGPEFLTYFQNEAQLEKSRLLSDRFSAERPKGSFSTLEIQRTEQGDSAMYLCASSSAGTRRDTQYFGPGTRLTVL.

This clone was counted between two and nine times. The chain has TRBV3-1 (or the pseudogene TRBV3-2) and TRBJ1-4, with a weak D call TRBD1 (6 bases). The V end lost 7 bases, the J end lost 8 bases, and 14 bases lay between the germline ends. The CDR3 sequence is 13 residues long. Per the germline V gene, CDR1 is LGHDT and CDR2 is YNNKEL (reference sequence). The CDR3 sequence: CASMEQGGEKLFF. The CDR3 bases are TGTGCCAGCATGGAACAGGGCGGCGAAAAACTGTTTTTT.

The rearrangement links TRBV5-4 to TRBJ1-6; no clear D. This CDR3 is built from 14 residues. Germline CDR1 reads SGHNT; CDR2 reads YYREEE (reference sequence). V lost 5 bases to trimming and J lost 5 bases, with 11 bases between them. The CDR3 reads CASSEQTNNSPLHF. The CDR3 DNA reads TGTGCCAGCAGTGAACAGACCAATAATTCACCCCTCCACTTT.

The rearrangement joins TRBV7-3 to TRBJ2-3; 8 nucleotides agree with TRBD2. CDR1 and CDR2 (germline): SGHTA, FQGTGA. This CDR3 has 16 amino acids. The trim removed 3 bases at V and 2 bases at J, leaving 7 bases unmatched. The CDR3 coding sequence is TGTGCCAGCAGCTTGGCGAGAGCGGGAGTCACAGATACGCAGTATTTT. This encodes CASSLARAGVTDTQYF.

The chain recombines TRBV15 with TRBJ1-2; the D gene is possibly TRBD1 (5 bases). The CDR3 extends over 12 amino acids. The V and J ends lost 0 bases and 7 bases respectively, with 6 bases between them. Germline V gene data show CDR1 as LNHNV and CDR2 as YYDKDF (reference sequence). CDR3 sequence: CATSRDQGGYTF. The CDR3 DNA is TGTGCCACCAGCAGAGATCAGGGTGGCTACACCTTC.